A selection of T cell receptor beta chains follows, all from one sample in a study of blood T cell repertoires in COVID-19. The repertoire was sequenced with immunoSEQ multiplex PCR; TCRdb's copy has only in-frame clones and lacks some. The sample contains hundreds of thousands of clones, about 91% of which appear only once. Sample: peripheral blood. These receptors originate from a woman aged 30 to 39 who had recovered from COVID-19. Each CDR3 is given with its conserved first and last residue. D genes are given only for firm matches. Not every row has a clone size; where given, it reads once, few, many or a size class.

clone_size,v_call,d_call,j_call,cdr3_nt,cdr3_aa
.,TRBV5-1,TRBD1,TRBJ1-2,TGCGCCAGCAGCTTGGACAGGGGGTCTACAGAGGATGGCTACACCTTC,CASSLDRGSTEDGYTF
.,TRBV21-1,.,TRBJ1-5,TGTGCCAGCAGAGGGATACCGACAGGGCTATATAGCAATCAGCCCCAGCATTTT,CASRGIPTGLYSNQPQHF
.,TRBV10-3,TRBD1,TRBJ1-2,TGTGCCATCAGTGAGCGGACAGGGGAAGGGGGCTACACCTTC,CAISERTGEGGYTF
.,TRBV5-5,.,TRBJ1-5,TGTGCCAGCAGCAGCACGACAGGCAGCAATCAGCCCCAGCATTTT,CASSSTTGSNQPQHF
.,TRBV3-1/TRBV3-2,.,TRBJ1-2,TGTGCCAGCAGCCAATTAAGTGTGGCCGGCTACACCTTC,CASSQLSVAGYTF
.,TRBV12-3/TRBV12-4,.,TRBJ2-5,TGTGCCAGCTCGTCGGGCGGGGAGACCCAGTACTTC,CASSSGGETQYF
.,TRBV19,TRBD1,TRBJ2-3,TGTGCCAGTAGTATAGGTAGGGGGCAGTATCCAGATACGCAGTATTTT,CASSIGRGQYPDTQYF
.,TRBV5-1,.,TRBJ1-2,TGCGCCAGCAGCGTCACAGGGTACTCCGGCTATGGCTACACCTTC,CASSVTGYSGYGYTF
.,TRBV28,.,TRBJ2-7,TGTGCCAGCTCCGCGTACCGCGCAACCTACGAGCAGTACTTC,CASSAYRATYEQYF
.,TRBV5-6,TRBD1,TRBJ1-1,TGTGCCAGCAGCTTCCGGGACAGAGAGAACACTGAAGCTTTCTTT,CASSFRDRENTEAFF
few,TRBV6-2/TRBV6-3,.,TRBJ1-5,TGTGCCAGCAGCTTTCATCGAGGGCCCCAGCATTTT,CASSFHRGPQHF
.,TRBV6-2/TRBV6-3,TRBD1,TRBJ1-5,TGTGCCAGCAGTTCCCCCCAAGGGGGCTTCGGCAATCAGCCCCAGCATTTT,CASSSPQGGFGNQPQHF
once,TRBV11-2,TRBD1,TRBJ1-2,TGTGCCAGCAGCAGGGACAGGGGAAGTGGCTACACCTTC,CASSRDRGSGYTF
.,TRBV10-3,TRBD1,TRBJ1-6,TGTGCCATCAGTGAGTCGCTACAGGGGAGTTCACCCCTCCACTTT,CAISESLQGSSPLHF
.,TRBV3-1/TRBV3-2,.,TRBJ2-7,TGTGCCAGCAGCCAAGGGGGGGTTTACTACGAGCAGTACTTC,CASSQGGVYYEQYF
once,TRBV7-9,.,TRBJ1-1,TGTGCCAGCAGCCCACAACAGGGGAACACTGAAGCTTTCTTT,CASSPQQGNTEAFF
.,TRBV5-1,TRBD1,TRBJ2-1,TGCGCCAGCAGCTTTATTTTAGGGGGCGCGCTAGGGGACAATGAGCAGTTCTTC,CASSFILGGALGDNEQFF
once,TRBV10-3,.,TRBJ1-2,TGTGCCATCAGTGAGCAGGTGCCGGAGGTCTATGGCTACACCTTC,CAISEQVPEVYGYTF
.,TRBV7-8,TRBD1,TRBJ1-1,TGTGCCAGCAGCCCCGGGACAGGGGGCTGGAACACTGAAGCTTTCTTT,CASSPGTGGWNTEAFF
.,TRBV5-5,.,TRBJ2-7,TGTGCCAGCAGCTTGGCTAGCTCCTACGAGCAGTACTTC,CASSLASSYEQYF
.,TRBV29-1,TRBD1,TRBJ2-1,TGCAGCGTTAGCGTCCAGGGGGCTTGGAATGAGCAGTTCTTC,CSVSVQGAWNEQFF
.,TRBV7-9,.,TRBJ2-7,TGTGCCAGCAGCCCCCCTGTTGTCTACGAGCAGTACTTC,CASSPPVVYEQYF
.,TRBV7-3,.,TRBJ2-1,TGTGCCAGCAGCTTGCGGGGCTCCTACAATGAGCAGTTCTTC,CASSLRGSYNEQFF
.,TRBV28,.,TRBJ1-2,TGTGCCAGCAGCACTCCGGGGGGCCAGCCGAGGAACTATGGCTACACCTTC,CASSTPGGQPRNYGYTF
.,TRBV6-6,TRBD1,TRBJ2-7,TGTGCCAGCAGTTACCAACAGGGGATCAGCGAGCAGTACTTC,CASSYQQGISEQYF
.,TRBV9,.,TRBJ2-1,TGTGCCAGCAGCGTTCAAGCGGGTTCCTACAATGAGCAGTTCTTC,CASSVQAGSYNEQFF
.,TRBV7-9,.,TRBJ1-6,TGTGCCAGCAGCCTAGGATTTGGACAAGCTTCACCCCTCCACTTT,CASSLGFGQASPLHF